These T cell receptor beta chains were read from a single sample in a study of shared clonotypes between healthy human individuals. Only in-frame clones appear in the TCRdb table, and some are missing; sequencing was by immunoSEQ multiplex PCR. Counted here are some 2,500,000 clones, 85% to 95% occurring once; the ten biggest clones make up around 0.35%. The sample taken for sequencing was naive CD4+ T cells from PBMCs. Receptors originate from a man between 18 and 35 years old in good health. Some clones in this sample may be carry-over from other donors' samples. Both conserved end residues are part of each CDR3. The D gene is left open where the match is weak. Size is stated for part of the rows, as once, few or many counts, or as a class when the clone is expanded.

j_call	clone_size	d_call	v_call	cdr3_aa	cdr3_nt
TRBJ2-5	-	TRBD2	TRBV7-2	CASSLGTSGRDGETQYF	TGTGCCAGCAGCTTAGGGACTAGCGGGAGGGATGGGGAGACCCAGTACTTC
TRBJ2-7	-	-	TRBV2	CASLRDTPYEQYF	TGTGCCAGCCTACGGGACACCCCCTACGAGCAGTACTTC
TRBJ1-1	-	-	TRBV27	CASSLSWGTEAFF	TGTGCCAGCAGTTTATCGTGGGGGACTGAAGCTTTCTTT
TRBJ2-5	once	-	TRBV11-3	CASSLRTGGGQETQYF	TGTGCCAGCAGCTTAAGAACGGGTGGGGGCCAAGAGACCCAGTACTTC
TRBJ2-3	-	-	TRBV5-1	CASRETTRSSDTQYF	TGCGCCAGCAGGGAGACGACTAGGAGTTCGGATACGCAGTATTTT
TRBJ2-3	-	-	TRBV5-8	CASTPGHVRGTDTQYF	TGTGCCAGCACCCCTGGTCACGTCAGGGGCACAGATACGCAGTATTTT
TRBJ2-5	-	-	TRBV19	CASSLDWQETQYF	TGTGCCAGTAGCTTAGATTGGCAAGAGACCCAGTACTTC
TRBJ2-7	-	TRBD2	TRBV27	CASSSPGGGPLSALGYEQYF	TGTGCCAGCAGTTCCCCTGGGGGAGGGCCGTTGTCGGCCCTCGGGTACGAGCAGTACTTC
TRBJ2-6	-	-	TRBV25-1	CASSGSGANVLTF	TGTGCCAGCAGTGGATCTGGGGCCAACGTCCTGACTTTC
TRBJ2-7	-	-	TRBV4-2	CASSPMGGLNPYEQYF	TGTGCCAGCAGCCCAATGGGGGGACTGAACCCCTACGAGCAGTACTTC
TRBJ1-5	-	-	TRBV14	CASSQGVQPQHF	TGTGCCAGCAGCCAAGGGGTCCAGCCCCAGCATTTT
TRBJ2-3	-	TRBD1	TRBV30	CAWRRTGVDTQYF	TGTGCCTGGCGGCGAACAGGGGTAGATACGCAGTATTTT
TRBJ2-7	-	-	TRBV6-5	CASSTGTPSSYEQYF	TGTGCCAGCAGTACCGGGACACCGAGCTCCTACGAGCAGTACTTC
TRBJ2-5	-	TRBD1	TRBV6-5	CASSNGQVNQETQYF	TGTGCCAGCAGCAACGGACAGGTGAACCAAGAGACCCAGTACTTC
TRBJ2-5	-	TRBD2	TRBV2	CAGTLAGGAETQYF	TGTGCCGGAACCCTAGCGGGAGGAGCGGAGACCCAGTACTTC
TRBJ2-3	-	TRBD1	TRBV11-2	CASSRTGLTDTQYF	TGTGCCAGCAGCCGGACAGGGCTCACAGATACGCAGTATTTT
TRBJ2-3	-	TRBD1	TRBV6-5	CASKGEGGWDTQYF	TGTGCCAGCAAGGGAGAAGGGGGCTGGGATACGCAGTATTTT
TRBJ1-6	-	TRBD1	TRBV7-8	CASSLATGVGSPLHF	TGTGCCAGCAGCTTAGCTACAGGGGTTGGTTCACCCCTCCACTTT
TRBJ2-3	once	TRBD2	TRBV7-2	CASSFLAGLADTQYF	TGTGCCAGCAGCTTTCTAGCGGGATTAGCAGATACGCAGTATTTT
TRBJ1-2	-	-	TRBV6-1	CASSVATSAYGYTF	TGTGCCAGCAGTGTAGCCACCTCGGCCTATGGCTACACCTTC
TRBJ2-2	-	TRBD2	TRBV27	CASRRLAGVAGELFF	TGTGCCAGCAGACGACTAGCGGGAGTCGCCGGGGAGCTGTTTTTT
TRBJ1-4	-	TRBD1	TRBV28	CASRTRGTGEKLFF	TGTGCCAGCAGGACGAGGGGGACAGGGGAAAAACTGTTTTTT
TRBJ2-5	-	TRBD1	TRBV6-5	CASSMDRGRETQYF	TGTGCCAGCAGTATGGACAGGGGGCGAGAGACCCAGTACTTC
TRBJ2-7	-	-	TRBV11-2	CASSLGGSYEQYF	TGTGCCAGCAGCTTAGGTGGGAGCTACGAGCAGTACTTC
TRBJ2-1	-	-	TRBV19	CASSAALGQFDEQFF	TGTGCCAGTAGTGCCGCCCTCGGACAGTTTGATGAGCAGTTCTTC
TRBJ2-5	once	TRBD2	TRBV7-9	CASSLGTSDLVTQYF	TGTGCCAGCAGCTTAGGGACTAGCGACTTGGTGACCCAGTACTTC
TRBJ2-1	few	TRBD2	TRBV6-1	CASSEVVGLAGDEQFF	TGTGCCAGCAGTGAAGTTGTGGGACTAGCGGGTGATGAGCAGTTCTTC
TRBJ2-3	-	-	TRBV18	CASSPALTDTQYF	TGTGCCAGCTCACCGGCTCTGACAGATACGCAGTATTTT
TRBJ1-1	-	-	TRBV28	CASSPPEATEAFF	TGTGCCAGCAGTCCCCCTGAGGCCACTGAAGCTTTCTTT
TRBJ2-7	-	-	TRBV28	CASRVQGIGYEQYF	TGTGCCAGCAGGGTACAGGGAATTGGCTACGAGCAGTACTTC
TRBJ2-1	-	-	TRBV19	CASSPKPPGEQFF	TGTGCCAGTAGTCCAAAACCTCCGGGTGAGCAGTTCTTC
TRBJ2-1	-	-	TRBV28	CARGKRLSTQQFF	TGTGCCAGGGGAAAAAGACTCAGCACCCAGCAGTTCTTC
TRBJ1-6	-	-	TRBV5-6	CASSLVQGQDSPLHF	TGTGCCAGCAGCTTGGTGCAGGGGCAGGATTCACCCCTCCACTTT
TRBJ1-3	-	-	TRBV18	CASSRGHVGNTIYF	TGTGCCAGCTCACGAGGACACGTTGGAAACACCATATATTTT
TRBJ1-5	-	-	TRBV7-2	CASSSSSGDQPQHF	TGTGCCAGCAGCTCCTCTTCGGGAGATCAGCCCCAGCATTTT
TRBJ1-1	-	TRBD1	TRBV5-6	CASSPDPTGGTEAFF	TGTGCCAGCAGCCCGGACCCAACAGGGGGCACTGAAGCTTTCTTT
TRBJ2-2	once	TRBD1	TRBV7-8	CASSLGTGFETGELFF	TGTGCCAGCAGCTTAGGGACAGGGTTCGAGACCGGGGAGCTGTTTTTT
TRBJ1-4	-	TRBD1	TRBV5-4	CASSLADRVGKLFF	TGTGCCAGCAGCTTGGCGGACAGGGTCGGAAAACTGTTTTTT
TRBJ2-5	-	TRBD1	TRBV2	CASSPGTASQETQYF	TGTGCCAGCAGTCCCGGGACAGCTTCTCAAGAGACCCAGTACTTC
TRBJ2-3	-	TRBD2	TRBV7-9	CASSLGRLAGGAPTDTQYF	TGTGCCAGCAGCTTAGGCAGATTAGCGGGAGGAGCTCCAACAGATACGCAGTATTTT
TRBJ2-1	-	-	TRBV11-3	CASSLGGDSAGNEQFF	TGTGCCAGCAGCTTAGGGGGGGACTCGGCGGGCAATGAGCAGTTCTTC